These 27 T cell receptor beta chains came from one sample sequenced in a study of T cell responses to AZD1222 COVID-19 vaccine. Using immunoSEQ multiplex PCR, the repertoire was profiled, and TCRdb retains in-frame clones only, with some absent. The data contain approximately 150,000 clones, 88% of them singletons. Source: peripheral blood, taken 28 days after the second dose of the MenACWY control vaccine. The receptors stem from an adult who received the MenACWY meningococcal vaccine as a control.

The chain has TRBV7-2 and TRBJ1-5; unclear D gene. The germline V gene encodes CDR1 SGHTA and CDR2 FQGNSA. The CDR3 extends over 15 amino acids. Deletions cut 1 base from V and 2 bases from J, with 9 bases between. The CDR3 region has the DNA TGTGCCAGCAGCTTAGGCAGACCAGGCAATCAGCCCCAGCATTTT. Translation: CASSLGRPGNQPQHF. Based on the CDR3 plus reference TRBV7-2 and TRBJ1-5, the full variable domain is GAGVSQSPSNKVTEKGKDVELRCDPISGHTALYWYRQSLGQGLEFLIYFQGNSAPDKSGLPSDRFSAERTGGSVSTLTIQRTQQEDSAVYLCASSLGRPGNQPQHFGDGTRLSIL.

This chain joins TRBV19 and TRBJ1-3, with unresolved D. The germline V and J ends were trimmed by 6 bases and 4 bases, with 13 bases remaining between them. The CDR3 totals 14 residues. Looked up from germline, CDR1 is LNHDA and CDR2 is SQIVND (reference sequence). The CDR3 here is CASRTVDSGNTIYF. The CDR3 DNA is TGTGCCAGTAGAACAGTGGACTCAGGAAACACCATATATTTT.

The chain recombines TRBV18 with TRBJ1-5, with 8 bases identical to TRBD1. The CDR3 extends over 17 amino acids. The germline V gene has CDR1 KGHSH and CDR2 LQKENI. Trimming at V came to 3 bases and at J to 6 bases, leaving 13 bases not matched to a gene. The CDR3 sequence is CASSPGQGEPARQPQHF. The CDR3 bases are TGTGCCAGCTCACCCGGACAGGGAGAACCGGCTCGTCAGCCCCAGCATTTT. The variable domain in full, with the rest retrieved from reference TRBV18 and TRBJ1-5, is NAGVMQNPRHLVRRRGQEARLRCSPMKGHSHVYWYRQLPEEGLKFMVYLQKENIIDESGMPKERFSAEFPKEGPSILRIQQVVRGDSAAYFCASSPGQGEPARQPQHFGDGTRLSIL.

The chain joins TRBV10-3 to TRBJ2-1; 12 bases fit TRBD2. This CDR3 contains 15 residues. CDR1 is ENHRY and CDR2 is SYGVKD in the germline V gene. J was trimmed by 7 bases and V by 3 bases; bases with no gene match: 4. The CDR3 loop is CAISDGLAGPNEQFF. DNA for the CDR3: TGTGCCATCAGTGACGGACTAGCGGGGCCGAATGAGCAGTTCTTC.

The CDR3 nucleotides are TGTGCCAGCAGCCTATCTCGGGACAGCAGCTATGGCTACACCTTC. Its protein product is CASSLSRDSSYGYTF. The chain couples TRBV11-2 to TRBJ1-2; 7 bases map to TRBD1. The J segment lost 4 bases and the V segment lost 5 bases, leaving 10 bases of the junction unmatched. The CDR3 runs to 15 residues. Germline values: CDR1 SGHAT, CDR2 FQNNGV.

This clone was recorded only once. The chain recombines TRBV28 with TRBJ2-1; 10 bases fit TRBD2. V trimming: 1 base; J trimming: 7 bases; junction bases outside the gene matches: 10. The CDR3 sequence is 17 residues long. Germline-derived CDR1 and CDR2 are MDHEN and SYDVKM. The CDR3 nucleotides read TGTGCCAGCAGTTTATACAGGGCTAGCGGGAGTGGGAATGAGCAGTTCTTC. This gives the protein CASSLYRASGSGNEQFF.

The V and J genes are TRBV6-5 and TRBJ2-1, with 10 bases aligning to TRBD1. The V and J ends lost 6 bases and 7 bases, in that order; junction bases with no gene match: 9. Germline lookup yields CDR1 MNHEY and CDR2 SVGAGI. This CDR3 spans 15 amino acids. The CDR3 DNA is TGTGCCAGCAGGATCCGGGACAGGGGAGTGAATGAGCAGTTCTTC. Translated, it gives CASRIRDRGVNEQFF.

The CDR3 sequence is CSASGPGERKSSSYEQYF. The CDR3 nucleotides read TGCAGTGCTAGTGGGCCGGGGGAGCGAAAAAGCTCCTCCTACGAGCAGTACTTC. The rearrangement joins TRBV20-1 to TRBJ2-7; D is possibly TRBD2 (6 bases). The CDR3 contains 18 residues. The germline CDR1 and CDR2 sequences are DFQATT and SNEGSKA (reference sequence). V was pared by 3 bases and J by 0 bases, with 24 bases between.

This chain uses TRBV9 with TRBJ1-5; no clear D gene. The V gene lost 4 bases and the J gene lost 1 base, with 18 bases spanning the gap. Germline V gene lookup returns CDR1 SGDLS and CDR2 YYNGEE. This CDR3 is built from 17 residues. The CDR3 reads CASSPSEGIGSNQPQHF. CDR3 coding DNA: TGTGCCAGCAGCCCGTCCGAGGGTATTGGAAGCAATCAGCCCCAGCATTTT.

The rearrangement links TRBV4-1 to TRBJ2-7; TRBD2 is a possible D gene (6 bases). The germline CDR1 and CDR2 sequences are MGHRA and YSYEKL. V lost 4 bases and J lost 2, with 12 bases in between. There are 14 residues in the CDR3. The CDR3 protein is CASSPAAGAYEQYF. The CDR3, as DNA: TGCGCCAGCAGCCCCGCAGCGGGCGCCTACGAGCAGTACTTC.

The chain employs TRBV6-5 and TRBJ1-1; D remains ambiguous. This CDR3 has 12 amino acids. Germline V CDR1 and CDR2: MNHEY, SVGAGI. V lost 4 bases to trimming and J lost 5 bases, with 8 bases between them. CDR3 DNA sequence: TGTGCCAGCAGTTTAGGAAGGACTGAAGCTTTCTTT. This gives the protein CASSLGRTEAFF.

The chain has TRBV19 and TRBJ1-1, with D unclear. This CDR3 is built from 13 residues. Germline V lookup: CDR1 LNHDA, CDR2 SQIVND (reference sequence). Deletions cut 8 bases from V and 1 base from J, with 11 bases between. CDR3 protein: CASLAWGNTEAFF. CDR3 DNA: TGTGCCAGTTTGGCTTGGGGGAACACTGAAGCTTTCTTT.

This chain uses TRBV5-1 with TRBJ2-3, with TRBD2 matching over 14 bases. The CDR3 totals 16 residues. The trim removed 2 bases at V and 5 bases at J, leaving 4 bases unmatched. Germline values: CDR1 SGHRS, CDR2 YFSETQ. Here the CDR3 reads CASSFGTSGGEDTQYF. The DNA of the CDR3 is TGCGCCAGCAGCTTCGGGACTAGCGGGGGAGAAGATACGCAGTATTTT.

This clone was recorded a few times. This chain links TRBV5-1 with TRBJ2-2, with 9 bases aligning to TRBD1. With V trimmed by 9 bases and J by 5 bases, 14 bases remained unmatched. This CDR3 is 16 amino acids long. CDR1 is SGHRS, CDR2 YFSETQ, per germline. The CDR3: CATQEPGTGMTGELFF. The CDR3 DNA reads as TGCGCCACCCAAGAACCCGGGACAGGGATGACCGGGGAGCTGTTTTTT.

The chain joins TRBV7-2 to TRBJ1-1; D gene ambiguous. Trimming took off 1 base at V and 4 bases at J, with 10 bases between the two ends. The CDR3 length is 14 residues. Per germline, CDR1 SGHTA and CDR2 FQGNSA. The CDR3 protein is CASSLESRSTEAFF. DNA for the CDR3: TGTGCCAGCAGCTTAGAGTCCAGGAGCACTGAAGCTTTCTTT.

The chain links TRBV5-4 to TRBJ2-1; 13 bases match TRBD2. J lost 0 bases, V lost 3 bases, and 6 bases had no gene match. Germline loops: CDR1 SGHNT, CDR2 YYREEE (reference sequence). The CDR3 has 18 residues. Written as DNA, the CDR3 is TGTGCCAGCAGCTCGGGGGGACTAGCGGGACGCTCCTACAATGAGCAGTTCTTC. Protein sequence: CASSSGGLAGRSYNEQFF.

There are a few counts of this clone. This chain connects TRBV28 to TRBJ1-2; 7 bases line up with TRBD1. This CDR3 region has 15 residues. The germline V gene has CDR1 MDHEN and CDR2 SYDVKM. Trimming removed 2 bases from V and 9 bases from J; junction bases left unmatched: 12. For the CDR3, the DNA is TGTGCCAGCAGTTTAGGGGACAGTGCCCCTAGAAGCTACACCTTC. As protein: CASSLGDSAPRSYTF.

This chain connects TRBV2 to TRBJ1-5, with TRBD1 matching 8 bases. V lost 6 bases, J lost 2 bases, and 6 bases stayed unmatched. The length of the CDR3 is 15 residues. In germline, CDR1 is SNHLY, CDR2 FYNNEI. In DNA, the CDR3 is TGTGCCAGCAGACTCGGACAGGGTGGCAATCAGCCCCAGCATTTT. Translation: CASRLGQGGNQPQHF.

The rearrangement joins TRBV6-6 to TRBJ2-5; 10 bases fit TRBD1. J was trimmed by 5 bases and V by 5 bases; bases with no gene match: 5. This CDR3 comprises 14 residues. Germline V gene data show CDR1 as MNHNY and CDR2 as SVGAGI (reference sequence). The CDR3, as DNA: TGTGCCAGCAGTCCTGGACAGGGGGAGGAGACCCAGTACTTC. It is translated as CASSPGQGEETQYF.

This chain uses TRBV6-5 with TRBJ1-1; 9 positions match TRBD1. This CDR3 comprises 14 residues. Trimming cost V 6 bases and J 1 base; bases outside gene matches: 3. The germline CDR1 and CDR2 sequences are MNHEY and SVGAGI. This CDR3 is CASRETGGNTEAFF. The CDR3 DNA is TGTGCCAGCAGGGAGACAGGGGGGAACACTGAAGCTTTCTTT.

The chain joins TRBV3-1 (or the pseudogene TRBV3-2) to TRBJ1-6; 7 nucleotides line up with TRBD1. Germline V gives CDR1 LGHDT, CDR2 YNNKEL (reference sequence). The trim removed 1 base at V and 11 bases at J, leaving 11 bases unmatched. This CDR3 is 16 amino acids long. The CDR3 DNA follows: TGTGCCAGCAGCCAAGGCACGGGACAGTCTACACCACCCCTCCACTTT. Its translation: CASSQGTGQSTPPLHF.

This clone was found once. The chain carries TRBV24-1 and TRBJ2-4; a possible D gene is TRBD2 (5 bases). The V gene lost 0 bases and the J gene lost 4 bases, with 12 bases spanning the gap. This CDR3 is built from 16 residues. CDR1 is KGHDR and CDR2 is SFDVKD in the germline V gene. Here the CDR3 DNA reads TGTGCCACCAGTGATTTGCCGGGGTCGGGGAAAAACATTCAGTACTTC. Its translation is CATSDLPGSGKNIQYF.

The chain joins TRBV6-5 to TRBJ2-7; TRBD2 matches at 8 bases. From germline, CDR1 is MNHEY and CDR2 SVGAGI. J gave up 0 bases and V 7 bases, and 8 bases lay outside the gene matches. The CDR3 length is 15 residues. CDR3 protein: CASIRGGDYSYEQYF. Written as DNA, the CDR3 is TGTGCCAGCATTCGGGGGGGGGACTACTCCTACGAGCAGTACTTC.

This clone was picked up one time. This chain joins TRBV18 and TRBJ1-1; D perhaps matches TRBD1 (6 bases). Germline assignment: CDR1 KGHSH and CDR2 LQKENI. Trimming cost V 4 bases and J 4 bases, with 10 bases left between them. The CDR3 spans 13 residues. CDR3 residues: CASSLNRATEAFF. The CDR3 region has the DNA TGTGCCAGCTCACTTAACAGGGCCACTGAAGCTTTCTTT.

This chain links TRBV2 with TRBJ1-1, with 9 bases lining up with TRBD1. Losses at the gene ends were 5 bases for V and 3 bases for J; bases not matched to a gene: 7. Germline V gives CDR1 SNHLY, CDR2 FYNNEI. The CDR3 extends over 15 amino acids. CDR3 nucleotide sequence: TGTGCCAGCAGTACACAGGGGGCACGGGACACTGAAGCTTTCTTT. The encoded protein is CASSTQGARDTEAFF.

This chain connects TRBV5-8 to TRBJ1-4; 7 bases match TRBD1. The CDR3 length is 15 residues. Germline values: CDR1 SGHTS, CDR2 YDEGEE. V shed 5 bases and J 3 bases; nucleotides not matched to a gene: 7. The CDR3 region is CASSRTGEANEKLFF. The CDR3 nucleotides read TGTGCCAGCAGTCGTACAGGGGAGGCTAATGAAAAACTGTTTTTT.

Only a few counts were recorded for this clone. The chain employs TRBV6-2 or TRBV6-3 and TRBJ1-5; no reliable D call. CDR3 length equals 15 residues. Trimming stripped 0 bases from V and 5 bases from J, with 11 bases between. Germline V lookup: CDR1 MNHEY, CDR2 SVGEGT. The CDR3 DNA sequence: TGTGCCAGCAGTTACTCTAGTGTATCATATCAGCCCCAGCATTTT. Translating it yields CASSYSSVSYQPQHF.